The present TCR beta chain was sequenced within a study of cytomegalovirus exposure and HLA in healthy donors (dated by TCRdb to about 2017). Regarding the research as a whole: According to an earlier analysis of a few hundred of the donors, 150 million to 200 million T cells yielded some 110 million unique TCR beta sequences and roughly 280 Gb of sequence data. An early release that covered 640 HLA-typed donors contained approximately 300 gigabases of sequencing data and about 93 million unique TCR sequences. Of the 350 to 450 genotyped donors, approximately 81% were placed in the genetic ancestry cluster associated with self-reported Caucasian donors. The study was designed to test whether signatures of past pathogen exposure could be identified by cataloging public T cell receptors. Using immunosequencing, the study profiled T cell repertoires from fewer than 850 subjects and related those repertoires to cytomegalovirus serostatus. Along with the 666-subject first cohort, a separate validation cohort of roughly 110 different subjects was used. The study combined high-throughput TCR immunosequencing, statistical association of individual TCRs with disease status, and machine learning to predict cytomegalovirus infection status. To study patterns of TCR occurrence, a later analysis re-analyzed previously published TCR beta repertoires from hundreds of donors and added high-resolution HLA genotyping. In the later analysis, no new phenotypic data were used to find candidate immune exposures; instead, reliance was placed on TCR beta sequences and their occurrence across donors. An earlier analysis of several hundred of the donors applied high-throughput TCR beta sequencing to assess whether each TCR beta V gene segment acted as functional or pseudogenic. Donor age, sex, ethnicity and CMV serostatus were collected together with the repertoire data. A later genetic analysis used genome-wide SNP genotypes for about three fifths of the 666 donors, treating that subset as a discovery cohort. All discovery cohort repertoires had been generated using a single sequencing platform. Class I and class II HLA loci were covered by the typing at four-digit resolution. The number of typed donors differed by locus: roughly 620-640 for A, B, C, DRB1 and DQB1; 522 for DQA1; around 610 for DPA1; and about 450 for DPB1. Four or five DR-DQ haplotypes were handled as single units for association and clustering because linkage in the cohort was strong. Among some 400 genotyped donors of the cohort, an average of around 220,000 unique TCR beta nucleotide sequences was sequenced per donor, of which approximately 19% were non-productive.

The cohort was made up of 500 to 850 healthy bone marrow donors. All cohort members were sampled while nominally healthy, although unrecorded immune exposures were likely present. The donor was CMV seropositive and belonged to the group of more than 250 seropositive cohort members. A peripheral blood sample was collected from each donor, and TCR beta sequencing was performed on peripheral blood mononuclear cells. Genomic DNA extraction from the blood cell samples was performed with the Qiagen DNeasy Blood Extraction Kit. V is cut by 2 bases and J by 1 base, and the space between the germline ends is 3 bases. The CDR3 sequence holds 12 residues, the cysteine and phenylalanine included. Kept here is only the CDR3 DNA, which spans 36 bases and is read in frame from base 1. As encoded in the germline V gene, CDR1 is SNHLY while CDR2 is FYNNEI. Receptor libraries were prepared by the immunoSEQ multiplex PCR assay. For the multiplex PCR, a mixture combining 60 forward primers for TCR Vbeta segments and 13 reverse primers for TCR Jbeta segments was used. Amplification of the CDR3 region of rearranged TCR beta genes was performed with a multiplex PCR assay on genomic DNA. Amplified TCR beta libraries were sequenced as 87-base-pair reads on the Illumina HiSeq System. The original methods were these. Across the 500 to 850 repertoires, a later analysis counted 60 million to 90 million unique TCR beta chains, 9.5 million to 13 million of which were shared by at least two donors. Raw reads were error-corrected and collapsed into unique sequences by a nearest-neighbor algorithm in which closely related sequences were merged to remove PCR and sequencing errors. CDR3 sequences were aligned to IMGT reference sequences to assign V, D and J gene segments. For a sequence to be retained, a match of at least six nucleotides was required to both a V gene segment and a J gene segment. Rearrangements were classified as productive when the CDR3 lacked stop codons and remained in frame with V and J, and all other rearrangements were classified as non-productive. CDR3 was defined according to IMGT convention as the region running from the second conserved V-encoded cysteine to the conserved J-encoded phenylalanine. The earlier analysis of some 550 of the donors excluded any sequence lacking an unambiguous match to a single V gene segment. An earlier analysis of approximately 590 of the donors classified V segments as functional when productive rearrangements were above 56.7% and as segregating when the standard deviation between donors was above 5%. A statistical classification framework was developed to diagnose cytomegalovirus status using the catalog of TCR beta chain sequences. V and J gene assignment, in a later analysis, came from comparing TCR nucleotide sequences with IMGT/GENE-DB human TR gene sequences. Using the TCRdist pipeline, a later analysis assigned CDR3 sequences along with most-parsimonious VDJ recombination scenarios. In a later analysis, each TCR beta chain was defined by its CDR3 amino acid sequence together with its V-gene family, and reads lacking a unique V-gene family were excluded. As a way to deal with suspected cross-contamination and a sequencing artifact, a later analysis dropped roughly 620 nucleotide sequences that were highly shared and had low generation probability. In a later analysis, a clonal expansion index for each public chain was calculated from normalized within-repertoire ranks of inferred template counts. In a later analysis, generation probabilities were computed using a VDJ recombination model fitted to out-of-frame rearrangements, and the results were checked against IGoR. A later analysis scored TCR-TCR, TCR-HLA and TCR-CMV co-occurrence with hypergeometric tests, applying a repertoire-size bias correction to TCR pairs. False discovery rates were estimated in a later analysis by permuting HLA or CMV assignments 20 times. In a later analysis, co-occurring TCRs were grouped with DBSCAN, and TCRdist sequence similarity was added when clustering was performed within HLA-allele-positive subsets. Repertoires with fewer than 30,000 or more than 120,000 public chains were left out of co-occurrence clustering, as were five repertoires with anomalous nucleotide sharing. Imported from immuneACCESS, the table was reduced by TCRdb to in-frame sequences with V and J called. These copies leave out some clones; in studies compared against another copy, an unresolved V gene accounts for under half, and the cause of the remainder is not known. The V and J calls and the clone size are those of that table, but D and trimming were determined from the DNA. In all, the sample holds about 76,000 clones, and just under 80% of those were seen once. 8% to 10% of the sample lies in the top ten.

Overall study results and their limits: When HLA alleles, especially DR and DQ, strongly co-occurred, attributing TCR associations to individual alleles was difficult. Because HLA typing was missing for some donors at each locus, association tests included only the typed subset. CMV serostatus was the only immune exposure information available for the cohort. The study gave a list of some 150 TCR beta chains associated with cytomegalovirus. Because counts were too low, about 15 rarely observed V segments, including chromosome 9 orphons, were left out of the earlier analysis of several hundred of the donors. In vitro tests confirmed that three of the cytomegalovirus-associated TCR beta chains recognize cytomegalovirus antigens. A later analysis reported that several top co-occurrence clusters appeared linked to parvovirus B19, influenza, CMV and Epstein-Barr virus. Roughly uniform sequencing depth across donors was assumed in presence/absence analyses, although this assumption may not hold. The sequencing pipeline was judged likely to have produced a cluster of highly shared sequence variants as a technical artifact. Compared with equally common non-associated chains, HLA-associated TCR beta chains in a later analysis were more clonally expanded and had lower generation probabilities. A further reported finding was that TCR beta sequences accurately predicted the HLA-A and HLA-B alleles for most subjects in the first cohort. It was suggested by the authors that the approach could potentially be generalized to other disease states and immunological phenotypes. A later analysis found that TCR association rates varied across HLA loci, with DRB1 alleles showing the most associated TCRs and HLA-C alleles the fewest. Some IMGT-functional V segments, including TRBV6-2 and TRBV6-3, could not be told apart with the 87-base-pair reads, so those segments were excluded. While some public TCRs were present in many individuals, most TCR sequences turned up only very rarely across donors. Correlated functional status among segregating V segments might reflect linkage disequilibrium, but an unknown experimental factor could not be ruled out. In an earlier analysis of 587 of the donors, most TCR beta V segments appeared in productive rearrangements about 90% or about 30% of the time, broadly matching IMGT annotations. In this cohort, only TCR beta chains were sequenced, and detectable features were limited by the absence of alpha or paired-chain data. V-gene and J-gene trimming of TCR beta chains was associated with a missense DCLRE1C variant in a later genetic analysis, and the association was replicated in an independent cohort. Most CMV-associated TCR beta chains appeared to be HLA-restricted in a later analysis, and the HLA associations seemed to be driven largely by CMV exposure. According to a later genetic analysis, donors in an Asian-associated ancestry cluster had fewer N-insertions in productive TCRs than the roughly 670-donor mean. A later analysis associated 16,951 TCR beta sequences with specific HLA alleles at a false discovery rate of 0.05. The classifier was reported to diagnose cytomegalovirus status with high specificity and sensitivity in both the original and validation cohorts.

With regard to this clone: No antigen is known for it. Base quality data are lacking; no much larger clone is found one base away. At the DNA level, this CDR3 is encoded by other sequences in the same sample as well.

Material: PBMCs. The chain was built from TRBV2 and TRBJ2-7, with the D gene too uncertain to name. This receptor was obtained from a woman in her 40s in good health and CMV-seropositive. The bases read TGTGCCAGCAGTGAACAGTCCTACGAGCAGTACTTC. The translation is CASSEQSYEQYF.